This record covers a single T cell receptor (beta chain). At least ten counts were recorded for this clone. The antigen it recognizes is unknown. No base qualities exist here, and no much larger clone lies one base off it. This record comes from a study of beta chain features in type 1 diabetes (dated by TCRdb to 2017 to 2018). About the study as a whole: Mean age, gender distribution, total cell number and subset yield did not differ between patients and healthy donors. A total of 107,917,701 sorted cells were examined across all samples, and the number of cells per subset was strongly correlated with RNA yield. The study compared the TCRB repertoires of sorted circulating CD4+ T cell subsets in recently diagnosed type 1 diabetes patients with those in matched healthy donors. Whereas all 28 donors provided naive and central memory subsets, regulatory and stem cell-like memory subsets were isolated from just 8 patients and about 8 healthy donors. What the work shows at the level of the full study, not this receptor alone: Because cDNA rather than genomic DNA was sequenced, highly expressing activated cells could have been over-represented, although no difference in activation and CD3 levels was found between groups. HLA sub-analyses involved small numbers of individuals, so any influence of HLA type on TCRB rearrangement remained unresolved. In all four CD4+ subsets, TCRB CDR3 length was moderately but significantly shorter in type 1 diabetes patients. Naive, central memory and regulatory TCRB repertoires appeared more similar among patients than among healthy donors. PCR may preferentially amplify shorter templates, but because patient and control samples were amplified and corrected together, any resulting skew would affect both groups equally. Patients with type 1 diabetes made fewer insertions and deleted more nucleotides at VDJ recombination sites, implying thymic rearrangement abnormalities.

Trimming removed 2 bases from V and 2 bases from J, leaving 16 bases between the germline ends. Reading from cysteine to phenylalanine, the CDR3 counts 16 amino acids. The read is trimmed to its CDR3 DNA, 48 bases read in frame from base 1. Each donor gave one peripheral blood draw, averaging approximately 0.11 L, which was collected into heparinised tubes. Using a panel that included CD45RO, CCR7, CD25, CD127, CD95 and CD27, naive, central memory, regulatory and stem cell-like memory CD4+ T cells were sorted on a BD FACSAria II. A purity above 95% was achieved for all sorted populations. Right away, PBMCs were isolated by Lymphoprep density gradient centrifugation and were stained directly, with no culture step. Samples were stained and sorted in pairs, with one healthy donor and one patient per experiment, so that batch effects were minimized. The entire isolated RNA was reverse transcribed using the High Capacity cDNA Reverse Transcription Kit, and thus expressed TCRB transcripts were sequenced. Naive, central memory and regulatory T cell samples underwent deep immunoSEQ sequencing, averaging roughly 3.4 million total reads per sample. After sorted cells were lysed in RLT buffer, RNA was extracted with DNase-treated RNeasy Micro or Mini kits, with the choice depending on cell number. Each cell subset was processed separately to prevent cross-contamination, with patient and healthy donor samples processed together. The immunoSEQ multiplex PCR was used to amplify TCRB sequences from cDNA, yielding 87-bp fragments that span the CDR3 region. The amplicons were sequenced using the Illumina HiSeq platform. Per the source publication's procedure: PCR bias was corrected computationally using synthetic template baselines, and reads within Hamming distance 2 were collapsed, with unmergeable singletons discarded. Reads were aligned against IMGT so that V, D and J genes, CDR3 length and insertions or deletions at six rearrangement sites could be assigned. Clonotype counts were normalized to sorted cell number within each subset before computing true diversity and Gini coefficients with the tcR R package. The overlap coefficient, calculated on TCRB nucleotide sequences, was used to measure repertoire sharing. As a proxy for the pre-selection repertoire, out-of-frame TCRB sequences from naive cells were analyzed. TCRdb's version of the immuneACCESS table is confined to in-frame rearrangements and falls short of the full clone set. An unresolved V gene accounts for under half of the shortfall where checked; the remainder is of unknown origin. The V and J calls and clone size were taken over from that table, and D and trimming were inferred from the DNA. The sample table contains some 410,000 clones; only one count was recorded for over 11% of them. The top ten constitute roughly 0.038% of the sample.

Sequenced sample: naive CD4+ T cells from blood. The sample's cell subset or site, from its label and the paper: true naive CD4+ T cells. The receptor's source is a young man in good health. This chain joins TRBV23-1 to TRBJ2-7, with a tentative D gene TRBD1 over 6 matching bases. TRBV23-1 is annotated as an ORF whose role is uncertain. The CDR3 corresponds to CASSQNPTGPTYEQYF. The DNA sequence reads TGCGCCAGCAGTCAAAATCCAACAGGGCCTACCTACGAGCAGTACTTC.